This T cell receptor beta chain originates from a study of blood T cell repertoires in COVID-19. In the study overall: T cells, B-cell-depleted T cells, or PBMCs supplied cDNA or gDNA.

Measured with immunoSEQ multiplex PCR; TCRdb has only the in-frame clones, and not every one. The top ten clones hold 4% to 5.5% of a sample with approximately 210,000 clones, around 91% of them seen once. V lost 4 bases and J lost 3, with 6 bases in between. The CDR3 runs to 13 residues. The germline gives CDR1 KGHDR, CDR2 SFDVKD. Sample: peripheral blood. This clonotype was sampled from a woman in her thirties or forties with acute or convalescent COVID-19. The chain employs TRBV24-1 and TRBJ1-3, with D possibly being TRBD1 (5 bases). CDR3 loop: CATSDGGGNTIYF. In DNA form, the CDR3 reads TGTGCCACCAGTGACGGGGGTGGAAACACCATATATTTT.